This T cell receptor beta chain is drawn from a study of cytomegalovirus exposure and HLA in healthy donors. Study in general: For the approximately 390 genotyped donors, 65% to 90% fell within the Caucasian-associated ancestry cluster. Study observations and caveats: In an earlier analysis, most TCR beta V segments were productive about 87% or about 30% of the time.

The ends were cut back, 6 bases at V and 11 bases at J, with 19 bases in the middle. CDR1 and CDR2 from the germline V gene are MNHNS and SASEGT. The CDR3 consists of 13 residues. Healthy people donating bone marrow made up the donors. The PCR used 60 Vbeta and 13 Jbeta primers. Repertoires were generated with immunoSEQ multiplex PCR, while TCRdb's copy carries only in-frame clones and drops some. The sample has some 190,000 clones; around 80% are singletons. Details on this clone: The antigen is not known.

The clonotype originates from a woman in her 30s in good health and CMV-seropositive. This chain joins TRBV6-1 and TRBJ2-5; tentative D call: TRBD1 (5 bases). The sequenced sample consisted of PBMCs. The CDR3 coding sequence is TGTGCCAGCAGCATTTCCGGGTCAGGGAAGCAGTACTTC. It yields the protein CASSISGSGKQYF.